Listed below are T cell receptor beta chains from one sample, sequenced in a study of cytomegalovirus exposure and HLA in healthy donors. Data came from immunoSEQ multiplex PCR; TCRdb stores just in-frame clones and leaves some out. The sample contains 150,000 or so clones, almost 85% of which appear only once. The sample was PBMCs. Source of these receptors: a man aged 25 to 40 in good health and CMV-seropositive. CDR3s include the opening cysteine and the closing phenylalanine or tryptophan. Each record gives: V gene, D gene, J gene, clone size, CDR3 protein, CDR3 DNA. D genes are given only for firm matches. Not all rows give a size; the values are once, few, many and, for expanded clones, a class.

>TRBV28|TRBD1|TRBJ1-5|-
CASKGSDRVDQPQHF
TGTGCCAGCAAGGGCTCGGACAGGGTAGACCAGCCCCAGCATTTT
>TRBV5-6|TRBD2|TRBJ2-3|-
CASSLVSSGPRDTQYF
TGTGCCAGCAGTTTGGTGTCTAGCGGGCCCAGGGATACGCAGTATTTT
>TRBV18|-|TRBJ2-5|once
CASSPPQGTGETQYF
TGTGCCAGCTCACCACCGCAGGGGACGGGAGAGACCCAGTACTTC
>TRBV14|TRBD1|TRBJ1-6|-
CASSAGQGTNSPLHF
TGTGCCAGCAGCGCGGGACAGGGGACGAATTCACCCCTCCACTTT
>TRBV27|TRBD2|TRBJ2-1|-
CASSLEASGNYNEQFF
TGTGCCAGCAGTTTAGAGGCTAGCGGAAATTACAATGAGCAGTTCTTC
>TRBV4-1|-|TRBJ2-2|-
CASSRSSGTGELFF
TGCGCCAGCAGCCGGAGTAGCGGCACCGGGGAGCTGTTTTTT
>TRBV28|TRBD1|TRBJ1-4|-
CASSSQGGGDVWELFF
TGTGCCAGCAGCTCCCAAGGAGGGGGCGATGTGTGGGAACTGTTTTTT
>TRBV4-1|TRBD2|TRBJ2-7|-
CASSQEIAGFYEQYF
TGCGCCAGCAGCCAAGAGATAGCGGGGTTCTACGAGCAGTACTTC
>TRBV15|TRBD1|TRBJ2-5|-
CATRKGQGGETQYF
TGTGCCACCAGGAAAGGACAGGGGGGGGAGACCCAGTACTTC
>TRBV2|-|TRBJ1-2|few
CASKIQGVMYGYTF
TGTGCCAGCAAGATACAGGGAGTGATGTATGGCTACACCTTC
>TRBV18|-|TRBJ1-2|-
CASSLGGGSYGYTF
TGTGCCAGCTCCCTGGGCGGAGGGAGCTATGGCTACACCTTC
>TRBV4-2|-|TRBJ2-3|-
CASSPRADSSTDTQYF
TGTGCCAGCAGCCCCAGGGCAGACTCTAGCACAGATACGCAGTATTTT
>TRBV7-2|-|TRBJ1-6|-
CASSPAEGRTTAPLHF
TGTGCCAGCAGCCCGGCGGAGGGCAGAACCACGGCACCCCTCCACTTT
>TRBV4-2|TRBD1|TRBJ1-1|-
CASSQTGVREAFF
TGTGCCAGCAGCCAAACAGGGGTCCGTGAAGCTTTCTTT
>TRBV7-9|TRBD2|TRBJ2-3|-
CASSFPSGGEDTQYF
TGTGCCAGCAGCTTCCCTAGCGGGGGGGAAGATACGCAGTATTTT
>TRBV27|TRBD1|TRBJ2-7|-
CASSPLTGGYEQYF
TGTGCCAGCAGTCCCCTGACAGGGGGCTACGAGCAGTACTTC
>TRBV21-1|-|TRBJ2-3|-
CASSLAGSTDTQYF
TGTGCCAGCAGTCTGGCGGGGAGCACAGATACGCAGTATTTT
>TRBV5-6|-|TRBJ2-4|-
CASSLREGLDIQYF
TGTGCCAGCAGCTTAAGAGAGGGCCTGGACATTCAGTACTTC
>TRBV28|-|TRBJ1-2|-
CASSLRDIANYGYTF
TGTGCCAGCAGTTTAAGGGACATAGCTAACTATGGCTACACCTTC
>TRBV7-7|TRBD1|TRBJ2-5|-
CASSPSWTGQETQYF
TGTGCTAGCAGCCCCTCTTGGACAGGGCAAGAGACCCAGTACTTC
>TRBV18|TRBD1|TRBJ1-3|-
CASSPLGQGATDSGNTIYF
TGTGCCAGCTCACCACTGGGACAGGGGGCAACGGACTCTGGAAACACCATATATTTT
>TRBV11-2|-|TRBJ1-3|-
CASSLDAGASGNTIYF
TGTGCCAGCAGCTTAGATGCGGGGGCGAGTGGAAACACCATATATTTT
>TRBV6-1|-|TRBJ2-1|-
CASSDPRLGRNEQFF
TGTGCCAGCAGTGACCCCCGACTCGGTAGGAATGAGCAGTTCTTC
>TRBV10-3|TRBD1|TRBJ1-5|once
CAISEGTGSQPQHF
TGTGCCATCAGTGAGGGGACAGGATCCCAGCCCCAGCATTTT
>TRBV5-1|TRBD2|TRBJ2-3|-
CASSLGGRGDTQYF
TGCGCCAGCAGCTTGGGCGGGAGAGGAGATACGCAGTATTTT
>TRBV18|TRBD1|TRBJ2-7|-
CASSPRQGVYEQYF
TGTGCCAGCTCACCAAGACAGGGTGTATACGAGCAGTACTTC
>TRBV15|-|TRBJ1-1|-
CATSPLGLRNTEAFF
TGTGCCACCAGCCCACTAGGCTTAAGGAACACTGAAGCTTTCTTT
>TRBV19|-|TRBJ2-7|-
CASSRAPRDYEQYF
TGTGCCAGTAGTAGGGCCCCGAGGGACTACGAGCAGTACTTC
>TRBV6-5|-|TRBJ2-2|-
CASSYSGAEELFF
TGTGCCAGCAGTTACTCGGGGGCAGAGGAGCTGTTTTTT
>TRBV7-7|TRBD1|TRBJ1-1|-
CASSSYQGGNTEAFF
TGTGCTAGCAGCTCTTACCAGGGGGGGAACACTGAAGCTTTCTTT
>TRBV19|-|TRBJ1-1|-
CASSIRGGFMNTEAFF
TGTGCCAGTAGTATAAGAGGGGGATTCATGAACACTGAAGCTTTCTTT
>TRBV6-5|TRBD1|TRBJ2-7|-
CASSAGQGPNEQYF
TGTGCCAGCAGTGCGGGACAGGGGCCGAACGAGCAGTACTTC
>TRBV6-5|TRBD2|TRBJ2-7|once
CASSYSSGTADEQYF
TGTGCCAGCAGTTACTCAAGCGGGACCGCGGACGAGCAGTACTTC
>TRBV4-1|-|TRBJ2-7|-
CASSPLGLAEQYF
TGCGCCAGCAGCCCCCTTGGGCTAGCCGAGCAGTACTTC
>TRBV13|-|TRBJ1-1|-
CASSLDGNTEAFF
TGTGCCAGCAGCTTAGACGGGAACACTGAAGCTTTCTTT
>TRBV19|TRBD1|TRBJ1-1|-
CASRTTGTNTEAFF
TGTGCCAGTAGGACGACAGGGACTAACACTGAAGCTTTCTTT
>TRBV7-3|TRBD2|TRBJ2-1|-
CASSPGTSGGLNEQFF
TGTGCCAGCAGCCCTGGGACTAGCGGGGGCCTTAATGAGCAGTTCTTC
>TRBV28|-|TRBJ1-4|-
CASSPGQGRDEKLFF
TGTGCCAGCAGTCCAGGTCAGGGGAGGGATGAAAAACTGTTTTTT
>TRBV6-5|-|TRBJ2-1|-
CASSYEAGRGEQFF
TGTGCCAGCAGTTACGAGGCGGGGCGGGGAGAGCAGTTCTTC
>TRBV2|-|TRBJ1-3|-
CASCLITGLAGNTIYF
TGTGCCAGCTGCCTAATTACAGGTCTCGCTGGAAACACCATATATTTT
>TRBV7-9|-|TRBJ2-7|-
CASSGSGYEQYF
TGTGCCAGCAGCGGCTCAGGATACGAGCAGTACTTC
>TRBV19|TRBD1|TRBJ1-2|-
CASSRDRLNYGYTF
TGTGCCAGTAGTAGGGACAGGTTGAACTATGGCTACACCTTC
>TRBV5-5|TRBD1|TRBJ1-5|-
CASSLNRGTQPQHF
TGTGCCAGCAGCTTAAACAGGGGGACCCAGCCCCAGCATTTT
>TRBV28|TRBD1|TRBJ1-6|-
CATTTGTDYNSPLHF
TGTGCCACTACGACCGGGACAGACTATAATTCACCCCTCCACTTT
>TRBV18|-|TRBJ2-7|-
CASSPPDILASYEQYF
TGTGCCAGCTCACCACCGGACATCCTTGCCTCCTACGAGCAGTACTTC
>TRBV28|TRBD1|TRBJ2-1|-
CASIQQGDYEQFF
TGTGCCAGCATCCAACAGGGGGACTATGAGCAGTTCTTC
>TRBV11-2|TRBD2|TRBJ2-5|-
CASSLVVAGEGIRYF
TGTGCCAGCAGCTTAGTTGTAGCGGGAGAGGGCATCCGGTACTTC
>TRBV6-4|-|TRBJ1-2|-
CASSDSAGTGYTF
TGTGCCAGCAGTGACTCGGCAGGCACTGGCTACACCTTC
>TRBV18|-|TRBJ1-1|once
CASSPRGMNTEAFF
TGTGCCAGCTCACCACGCGGTATGAACACTGAAGCTTTCTTT
>TRBV6-6|TRBD1|TRBJ2-4|-
CASRGTGGRVGQYF
TGTGCCAGCAGAGGGACAGGGGGTCGCGTGGGTCAGTACTTC
>TRBV28|TRBD2|TRBJ2-7|-
CASSFAGGGAYEQYF
TGTGCCAGCAGCTTCGCTGGGGGAGGGGCCTACGAGCAGTACTTC
>TRBV2|-|TRBJ1-3|-
CAITPRRGNTIYF
TGTGCGATTACTCCCAGGAGGGGAAACACCATATATTTT
>TRBV7-8|-|TRBJ1-5|-
CASSLAERQPQHF
TGTGCCAGCAGCTTAGCGGAGCGTCAGCCCCAGCATTTT
>TRBV30|TRBD1|TRBJ1-5|-
CAWGQGSNQPQHF
TGTGCCTGGGGACAGGGCAGCAATCAGCCCCAGCATTTT
>TRBV5-4|-|TRBJ2-1|-
CASSLRGDRNEQFF
TGTGCCAGCAGCTTGCGCGGTGATCGGAATGAGCAGTTCTTC
>TRBV6-1|-|TRBJ1-2|-
CASSGPNSGKTINYGYTF
TGTGCCAGCAGTGGGCCTAACTCGGGGAAAACCATCAACTATGGCTACACCTTC
>TRBV21-1|-|TRBJ2-7|-
CASTPRDSPYEQYF
TGTGCCAGCACACCCAGGGACAGCCCCTACGAGCAGTACTTC
>TRBV5-1|-|TRBJ1-1|-
CASSLVTLRNTEAFF
TGCGCCAGCAGCTTGGTTACTCTTCGGAACACTGAAGCTTTCTTT
>TRBV28|-|TRBJ1-4|-
CASSSGTPYSELFF
TGTGCCAGCTCATCCGGGACACCCTACTCTGAACTGTTTTTC